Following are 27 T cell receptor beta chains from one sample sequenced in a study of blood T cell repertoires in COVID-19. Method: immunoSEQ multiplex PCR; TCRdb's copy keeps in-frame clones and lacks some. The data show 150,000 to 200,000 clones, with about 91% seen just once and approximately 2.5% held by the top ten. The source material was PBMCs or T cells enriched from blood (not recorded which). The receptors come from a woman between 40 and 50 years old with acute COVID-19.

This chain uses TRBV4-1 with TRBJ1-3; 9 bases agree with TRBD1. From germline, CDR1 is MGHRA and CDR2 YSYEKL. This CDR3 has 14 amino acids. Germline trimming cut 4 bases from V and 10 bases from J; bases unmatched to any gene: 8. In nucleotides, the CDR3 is TGCGCCAGCAGCCCCCCCGGGACAGGGAGTACCATATATTTT. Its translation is CASSPPGTGSTIYF.

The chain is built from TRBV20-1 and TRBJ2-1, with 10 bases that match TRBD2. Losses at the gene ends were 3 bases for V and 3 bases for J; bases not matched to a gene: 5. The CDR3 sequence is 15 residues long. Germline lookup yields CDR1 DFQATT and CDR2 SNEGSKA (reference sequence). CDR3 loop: CSASGASGGYNEQFF. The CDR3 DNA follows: TGCAGTGCTAGTGGGGCTAGCGGGGGCTACAATGAGCAGTTCTTC.

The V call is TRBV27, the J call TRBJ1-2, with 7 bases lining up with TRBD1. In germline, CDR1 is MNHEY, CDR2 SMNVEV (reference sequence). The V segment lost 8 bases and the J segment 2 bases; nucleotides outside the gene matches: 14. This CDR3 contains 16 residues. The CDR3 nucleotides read TGTGCCAGCGGGCCCCTCCCGACAGGGCAAAACTATGGCTACACCTTC. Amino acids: CASGPLPTGQNYGYTF.

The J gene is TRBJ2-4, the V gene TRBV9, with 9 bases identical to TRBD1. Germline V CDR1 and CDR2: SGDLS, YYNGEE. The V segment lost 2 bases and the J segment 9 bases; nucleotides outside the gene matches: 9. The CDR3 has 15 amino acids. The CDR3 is CASSVGWTGDTIQYF. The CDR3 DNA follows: TGTGCCAGCAGCGTGGGCTGGACAGGGGATACCATTCAGTACTTC. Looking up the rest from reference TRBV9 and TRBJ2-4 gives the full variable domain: DSGVTQTPKHLITATGQRVTLRCSPRSGDLSVYWYQQSLDQGLQFLIQYYNGEERAKGNILERFSAQQFPDLHSELNLSSLELGDSALYFCASSVGWTGDTIQYFGAGTRLSVL.

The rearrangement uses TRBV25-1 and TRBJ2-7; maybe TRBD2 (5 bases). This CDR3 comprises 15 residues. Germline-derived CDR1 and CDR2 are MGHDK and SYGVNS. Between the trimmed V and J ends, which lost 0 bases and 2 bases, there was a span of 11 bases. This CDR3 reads CASSEYRGWAYEQYF. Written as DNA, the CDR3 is TGTGCCAGCAGTGAATATCGGGGTTGGGCCTACGAGCAGTACTTC.

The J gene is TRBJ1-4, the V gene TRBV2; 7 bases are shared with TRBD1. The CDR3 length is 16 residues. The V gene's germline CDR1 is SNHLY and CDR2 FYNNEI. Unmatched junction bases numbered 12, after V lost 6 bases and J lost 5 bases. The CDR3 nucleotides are TGTGCCAGCAGCCCGTATGGGACAGATACGAATGAAAAACTGTTTTTT. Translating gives CASSPYGTDTNEKLFF.

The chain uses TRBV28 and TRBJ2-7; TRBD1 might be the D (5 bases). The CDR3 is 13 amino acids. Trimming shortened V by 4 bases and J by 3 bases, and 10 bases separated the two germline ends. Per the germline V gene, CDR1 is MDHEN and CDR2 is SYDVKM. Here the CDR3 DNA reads TGTGCCAGCAGTTCGCGTACAGGCTACGAGCAGTACTTC. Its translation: CASSSRTGYEQYF.

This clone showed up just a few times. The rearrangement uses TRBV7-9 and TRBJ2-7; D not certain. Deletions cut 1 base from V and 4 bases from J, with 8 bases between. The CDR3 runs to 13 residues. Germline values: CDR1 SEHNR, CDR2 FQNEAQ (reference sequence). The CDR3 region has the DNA TGTGCCAGCAGCTTAGGGGCGAAATACGAGCAGTACTTC. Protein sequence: CASSLGAKYEQYF.

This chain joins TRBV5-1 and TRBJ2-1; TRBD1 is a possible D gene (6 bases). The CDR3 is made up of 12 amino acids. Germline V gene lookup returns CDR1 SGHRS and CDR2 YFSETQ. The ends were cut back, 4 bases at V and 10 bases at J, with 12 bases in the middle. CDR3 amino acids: CASSPSGGEQFF. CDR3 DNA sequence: TGCGCCAGCAGCCCCTCTGGGGGCGAGCAGTTCTTC.

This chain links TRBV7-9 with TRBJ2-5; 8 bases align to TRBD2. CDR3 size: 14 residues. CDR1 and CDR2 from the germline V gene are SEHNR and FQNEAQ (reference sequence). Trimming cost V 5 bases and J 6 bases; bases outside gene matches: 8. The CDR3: CASSHGTSGQTQYF. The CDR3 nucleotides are TGTGCCAGCAGCCACGGGACTAGTGGGCAGACCCAGTACTTC.

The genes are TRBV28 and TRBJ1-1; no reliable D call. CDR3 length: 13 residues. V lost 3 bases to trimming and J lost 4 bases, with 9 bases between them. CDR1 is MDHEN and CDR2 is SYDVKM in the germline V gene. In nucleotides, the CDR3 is TGTGCCAGCAGTTTGCCCACGGGCACTGAAGCTTTCTTT. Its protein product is CASSLPTGTEAFF.

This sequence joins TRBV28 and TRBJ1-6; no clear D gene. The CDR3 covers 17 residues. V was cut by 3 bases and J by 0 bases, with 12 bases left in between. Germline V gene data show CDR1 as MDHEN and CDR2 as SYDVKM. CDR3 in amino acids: CASSFREWSSYNSPLHF. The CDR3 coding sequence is TGTGCCAGCAGTTTTAGGGAGTGGAGCTCCTATAATTCACCCCTCCACTTT.

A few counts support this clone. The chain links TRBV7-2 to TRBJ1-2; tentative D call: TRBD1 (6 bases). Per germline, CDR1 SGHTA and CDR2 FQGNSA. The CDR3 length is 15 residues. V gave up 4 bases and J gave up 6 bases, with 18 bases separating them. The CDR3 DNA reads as TGTGCCAGCAGCTCGGAACAGGGTGCAGCAGATGGCTACACCTTC. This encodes CASSSEQGAADGYTF.

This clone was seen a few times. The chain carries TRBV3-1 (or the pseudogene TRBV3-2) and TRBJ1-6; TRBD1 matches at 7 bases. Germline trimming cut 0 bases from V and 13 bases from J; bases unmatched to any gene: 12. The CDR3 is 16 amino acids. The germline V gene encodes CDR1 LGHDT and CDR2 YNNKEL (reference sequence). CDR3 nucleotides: TGTGCCAGCAGCCAAGATGGCGGGACAGTTCCTTTGCCCCTCCACTTT. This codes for CASSQDGGTVPLPLHF.

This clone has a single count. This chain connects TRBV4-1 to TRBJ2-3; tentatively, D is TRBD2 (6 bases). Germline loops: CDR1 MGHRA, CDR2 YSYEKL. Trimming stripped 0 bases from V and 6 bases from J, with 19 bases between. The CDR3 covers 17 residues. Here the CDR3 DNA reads TGCGCCAGCAGCCAAGAAGTCTTAGCGGCCAACGCGGATACGCAGTATTTT. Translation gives CASSQEVLAANADTQYF.

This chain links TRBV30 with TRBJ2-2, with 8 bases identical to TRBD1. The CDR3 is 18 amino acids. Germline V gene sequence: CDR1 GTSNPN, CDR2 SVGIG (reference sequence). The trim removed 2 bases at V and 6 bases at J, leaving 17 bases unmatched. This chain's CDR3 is CAWSFYRTGMGLPGELFF. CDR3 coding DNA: TGTGCCTGGAGTTTTTATAGGACAGGGATGGGTCTCCCCGGGGAGCTGTTTTTT.

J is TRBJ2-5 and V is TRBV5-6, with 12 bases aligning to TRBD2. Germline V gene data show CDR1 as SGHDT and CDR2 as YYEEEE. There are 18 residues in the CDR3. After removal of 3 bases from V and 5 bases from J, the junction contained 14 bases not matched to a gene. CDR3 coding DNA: TGTGCCAGCAGCTCCTCACAGGGGAGGCTAGCGGGGGGGGAGACCCAGTACTTC. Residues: CASSSSQGRLAGGETQYF.

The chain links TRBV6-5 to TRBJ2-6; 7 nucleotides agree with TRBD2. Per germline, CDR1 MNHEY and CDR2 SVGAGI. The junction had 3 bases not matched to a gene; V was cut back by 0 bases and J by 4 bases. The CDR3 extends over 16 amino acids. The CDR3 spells CASSYSAGVGANVLTF. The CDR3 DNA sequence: TGTGCCAGCAGTTACTCGGCGGGGGTCGGGGCCAACGTCCTGACTTTC.

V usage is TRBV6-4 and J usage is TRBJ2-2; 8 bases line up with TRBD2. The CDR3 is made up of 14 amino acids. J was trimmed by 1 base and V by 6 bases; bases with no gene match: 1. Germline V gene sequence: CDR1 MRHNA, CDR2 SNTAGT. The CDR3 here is CASRLAENTGELFF. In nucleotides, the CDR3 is TGTGCCAGCAGACTAGCGGAGAACACCGGGGAGCTGTTTTTT.

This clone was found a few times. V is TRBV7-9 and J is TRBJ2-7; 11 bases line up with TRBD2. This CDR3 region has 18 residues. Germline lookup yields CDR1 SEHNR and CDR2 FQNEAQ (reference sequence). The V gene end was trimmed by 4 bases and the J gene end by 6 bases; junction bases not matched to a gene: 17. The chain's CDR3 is CASSWGTSGSWAVGEQYF. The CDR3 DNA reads TGTGCCAGCAGCTGGGGCACTAGCGGGAGTTGGGCGGTTGGCGAGCAGTACTTC.

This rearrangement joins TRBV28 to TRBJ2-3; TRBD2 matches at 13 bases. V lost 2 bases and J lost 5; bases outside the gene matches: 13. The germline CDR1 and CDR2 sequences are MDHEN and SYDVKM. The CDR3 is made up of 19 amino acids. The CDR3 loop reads CASSLSLPGLAGVEDTQYF. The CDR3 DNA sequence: TGTGCCAGCAGTTTAAGCCTACCTGGACTAGCGGGGGTTGAAGATACGCAGTATTTT.

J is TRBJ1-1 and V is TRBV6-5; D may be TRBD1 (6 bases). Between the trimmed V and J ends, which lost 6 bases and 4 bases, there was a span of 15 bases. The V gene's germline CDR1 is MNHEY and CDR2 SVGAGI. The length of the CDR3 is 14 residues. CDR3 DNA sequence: TGTGCCAGCAGGTCCACAGGGATGAGCACTGAAGCTTTCTTT. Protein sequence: CASRSTGMSTEAFF.

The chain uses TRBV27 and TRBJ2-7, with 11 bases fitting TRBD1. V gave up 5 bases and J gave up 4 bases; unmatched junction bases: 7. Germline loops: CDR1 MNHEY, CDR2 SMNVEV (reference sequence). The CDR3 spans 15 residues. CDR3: CASSQARDRGYEQYF. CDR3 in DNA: TGTGCCAGCAGTCAAGCACGGGACAGGGGGTACGAGCAGTACTTC.

The CDR3 DNA follows: TGTGCCAGCAGCGACAGTAATCAGCCCCAGCATTTT. This encodes CASSDSNQPQHF. The chain uses TRBV6-5 and TRBJ1-5, with D possibly matching TRBD1 (5 bases). The V gene's germline CDR1 is MNHEY and CDR2 SVGAGI. This CDR3 spans 12 amino acids. V was clipped by 6 bases and J by 4 bases, with 7 bases between them.

In nucleotides, the CDR3 is TGTGCCAGCAGCTTAAGACTAGGTGACACCGGGGAGCTGTTTTTT. Translation: CASSLRLGDTGELFF. The chain links TRBV11-3 to TRBJ2-2, with a tentative D call TRBD2 (6 bases). There are 15 residues in the CDR3. The V end lost 2 bases, the J end lost 3 bases, and 10 bases lay between the germline ends. Germline values: CDR1 SGHNT, CDR2 YENEEA. Looking up the rest from reference TRBV11-3 and TRBJ2-2 gives the full variable domain: EAGVVQSPRYKIIEKKQPVAFWCNPISGHNTLYWYLQNLGQGPELLIRYENEEAVDDSQLPKDRFSAERLKGVDSTLKIQPAELGDSAVYLCASSLRLGDTGELFFGEGSRLTVL.

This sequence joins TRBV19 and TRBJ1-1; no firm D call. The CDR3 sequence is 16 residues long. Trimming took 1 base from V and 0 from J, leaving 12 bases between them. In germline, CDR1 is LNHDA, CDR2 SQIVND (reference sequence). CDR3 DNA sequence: TGTGCCAGTAGTATAGGTCGGGATTACATGAACACTGAAGCTTTCTTT. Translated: CASSIGRDYMNTEAFF.

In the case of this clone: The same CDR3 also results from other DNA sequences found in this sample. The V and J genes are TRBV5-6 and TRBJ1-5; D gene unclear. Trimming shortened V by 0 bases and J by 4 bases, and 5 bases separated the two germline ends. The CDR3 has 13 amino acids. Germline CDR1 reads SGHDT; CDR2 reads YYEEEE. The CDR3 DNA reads TGTGCCAGCAGCTTGGCAGGAAATCAGCCCCAGCATTTT. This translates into CASSLAGNQPQHF.